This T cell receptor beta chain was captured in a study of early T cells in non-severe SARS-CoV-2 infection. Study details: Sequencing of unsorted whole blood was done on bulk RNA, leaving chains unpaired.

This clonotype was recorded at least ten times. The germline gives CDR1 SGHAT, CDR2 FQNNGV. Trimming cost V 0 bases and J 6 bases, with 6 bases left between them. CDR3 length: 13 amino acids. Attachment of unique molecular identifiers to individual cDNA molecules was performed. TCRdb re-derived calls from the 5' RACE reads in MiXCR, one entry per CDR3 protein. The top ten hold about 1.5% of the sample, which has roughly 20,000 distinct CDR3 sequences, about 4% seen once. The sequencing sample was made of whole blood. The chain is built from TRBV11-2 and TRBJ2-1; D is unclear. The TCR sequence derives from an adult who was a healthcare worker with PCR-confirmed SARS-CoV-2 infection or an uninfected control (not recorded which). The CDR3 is CASSLDRGNEQFF. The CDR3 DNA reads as TGTGCCAGCAGCTTAGACCGAGGCAATGAGCAGTTCTTC.